The rows below give T cell receptor beta chains drawn from one sample of a study of neurological immune-mediated disorders. TCRdb re-analysed the 5' RACE reads in MiXCR, keeping a single row per CDR3 protein. The table has some 60,000 distinct CDR3 sequences, under 5.5% seen once. The sequenced sample consisted of PBMCs. The receptors were sampled from a woman aged 45-59 years with multiple sclerosis. The CDR3 runs from the conserved cysteine through the conserved F or W. A D gene is named only where the DNA matches it firmly. Only part of the rows carry a size: once, few, many, or a class if the clone is expanded.

CDR3 protein	CDR3 DNA	V gene	J gene	D gene	clone size
CASSPRQDLQAFF	TGTGCCAGCAGCCCCAGACAGGACTTACAAGCTTTCTTT	TRBV7-6	TRBJ1-1	-	many
CASSLWTGTDQPQHF	TGTGCCAGCAGCCTATGGACAGGAACCGATCAGCCCCAGCATTTT	TRBV7-2	TRBJ1-5	TRBD1	many
CASSRPGGGIYEQYF	TGTGCCAGCAGCCGCCCCGGGGGGGGAATCTACGAGCAGTACTTC	TRBV11-2	TRBJ2-7	TRBD2	many
CSVEGSVRTDTQYF	TGCAGCGTTGAAGGGTCGGTTAGGACAGATACGCAGTATTTT	TRBV29-1	TRBJ2-3	-	many
CASSLARLQGEETQYF	TGTGCCAGCAGCTTAGCAAGGCTACAGGGTGAAGAGACCCAGTACTTC	TRBV7-8	TRBJ2-5	-	few
CASSPGRADTQYF	TGCGCCAGCAGCCCGGGTCGGGCAGATACGCAGTATTTT	TRBV4-1	TRBJ2-3	-	many
CASSSADSRDTQYF	TGCGCCAGCAGCTCGGCGGACAGTAGAGATACGCAGTATTTT	TRBV5-1	TRBJ2-3	-	many
CASSLRTVNTDTQYF	TGCGCCAGCAGCTTGCGGACAGTCAACACAGATACGCAGTATTTT	TRBV4-1	TRBJ2-3	-	many
CASSLAGSGANVLTF	TGCGCCAGCAGCTTGGCGGGGTCTGGGGCCAACGTCCTGACTTTC	TRBV5-1	TRBJ2-6	-	many
CASSPTTGASEEAFF	TGCGCCAGCAGCCCGACGACAGGGGCGTCTGAAGAAGCTTTCTTT	TRBV5-1	TRBJ1-1	TRBD1	many
CASSPRPDRTDTQYF	TGTGCTAGCAGCCCGAGACCTGACAGGACAGATACGCAGTATTTT	TRBV7-7	TRBJ2-3	-	many
CASSLGQGRDTQYF	TGTGCCAGCAGTTTGGGACAGGGGAGAGATACGCAGTATTTT	TRBV12-3/TRBV12-4	TRBJ2-3	TRBD1	many
CASSLTANYEQYF	TGTGCCAGCAGCTTAACAGCAAACTACGAGCAGTACTTC	TRBV7-2	TRBJ2-7	-	many
CASSQVRQGPYEQYF	TGTGCCAGCAGCCAAGTTCGACAGGGACCCTACGAGCAGTACTTC	TRBV14	TRBJ2-7	TRBD1	many
CATRLTFSSYNSPLNF	TGTGCCACCCGATTGACGTTCAGCTCCTATAATTCACCCCTCAACTTT	TRBV15	TRBJ1-6	-	many
CSAQDGDQPQNF	TGCAGTGCTCAAGATGGGGATCAGCCCCAGAATTTT	TRBV20-1	TRBJ1-5	-	-
CASSLSGVSDQPQHF	TGCGCCAGCAGCTTGTCGGGGGTTTCCGATCAGCCCCAGCATTTT	TRBV5-1	TRBJ1-5	-	many
CASSVTLLGANVLTF	TGTGCCAGCAGTGTAACCCTCTTAGGGGCCAACGTCCTGACTTTC	TRBV28	TRBJ2-6	-	many
CSVDVNRETQYF	TGCAGCGTTGACGTTAATAGGGAGACCCAGTACTTC	TRBV29-1	TRBJ2-5	-	many
CASSLATDYNEQFF	TGCGCCAGCAGCTTGGCGACCGACTACAATGAGCAGTTCTTC	TRBV5-1	TRBJ2-1	-	many
CASSSPKLLAGGHIDTQYF	TGTGCCAGCAGTTCGCCTAAATTACTAGCGGGGGGGCATATAGATACGCAGTATTTT	TRBV6-2/TRBV6-3	TRBJ2-3	TRBD2	-
CASSQGGLAGGKNIQYF	TGTGCCAGCAGCCAAGGAGGACTAGCGGGGGGAAAAAACATTCAGTACTTC	TRBV14	TRBJ2-4	TRBD2	many
CSVYRGQDTQYF	TGCAGTGTATACAGGGGGCAAGATACGCAGTATTTT	TRBV20-1	TRBJ2-3	TRBD1	many
CATNDHGNQPQHF	TGTGCCACCAATGACCACGGCAATCAGCCCCAGCATTTT	TRBV6-2/TRBV6-3	TRBJ1-5	-	many
CASSFIGRANEQFF	TGTGCCAGCAGTTTTATCGGCAGGGCCAATGAGCAGTTCTTC	TRBV12-3/TRBV12-4	TRBJ2-1	-	many
CASSLFSSMATDTQYF	TGCGCCAGCAGCTTGTTTTCATCAATGGCAACCGATACGCAGTATTTT	TRBV5-1	TRBJ2-3	-	many